Listed here are 10 T cell receptor beta chains from one sample, sequenced in a study of cytomegalovirus exposure and HLA in healthy donors. The PCR had 60 Vbeta and 13 Jbeta primers. TCRdb's copy holds only in-frame clones and misses some; the assay was immunoSEQ multiplex PCR. The sample comprises more than 100,000 clones, less than 80% of which are singletons, and 4.2% rests with the top ten. The material sequenced was PBMCs. Every receptor here comes from a man aged 50-60 years in good health and CMV-seropositive.

This clone occurred once. The chain couples TRBV18 to TRBJ2-3; D perhaps matches TRBD1 (5 bases). The germline V gene encodes CDR1 KGHSH and CDR2 LQKENI. V was shortened by 4 bases and J by 3 bases, with 26 bases between the two germline ends. The CDR3 extends over 19 amino acids. The CDR3: CASSLTETVLSVGTDTQYF. The CDR3 DNA reads TGTGCCAGCTCACTTACCGAGACAGTCTTGTCCGTCGGTACAGATACGCAGTATTTT.

The count of this clone is one. This chain uses TRBV19 with TRBJ1-1; 9 bases match TRBD1. Germline V gene sequence: CDR1 LNHDA, CDR2 SQIVND (reference sequence). Losses at the gene ends were 4 bases for V and 5 bases for J; bases not matched to a gene: 5. This CDR3 is built from 14 residues. The CDR3 DNA reads TGTGCCAGTAGTAAGGACAGGGGTCGGACTGAAGCTTTCTTT. This encodes CASSKDRGRTEAFF.

This sequence joins TRBV14 and TRBJ2-7; 8 positions agree with TRBD1. V shed 5 bases, J shed 7 bases, and the junction held 10 bases outside the gene matches. This CDR3 has 14 residues. The germline gives CDR1 SGHDN, CDR2 FVKESK. Here the CDR3 DNA reads TGTGCCAGCAGCTACCGACAGGGGACGGGGGAGCAGTACTTC. This translates into CASSYRQGTGEQYF. Variable domain in full (rest from reference TRBV14 and TRBJ2-7): EAGVTQFPSHSVIEKGQTVTLRCDPISGHDNLYWYRRVMGKEIKFLLHFVKESKQDESGMPNNRFLAERTGGTYSTLKVQPAELEDSGVYFCASSYRQGTGEQYFGPGTRLTVT.

The J gene is TRBJ2-7, the V gene TRBV4-3, with D perhaps matching TRBD2 (6 bases). V was pared by 4 bases and J by 0 bases, with 16 bases between. This CDR3 has 16 residues. Germline V gene data show CDR1 as LGHNA and CDR2 as YSLEER. The CDR3 region is CASSRDTGTYSYEQYF. The CDR3 DNA reads as TGCGCCAGCAGCCGGGATACCGGGACTTACTCCTACGAGCAGTACTTC.

V is TRBV5-1 and J is TRBJ1-2; D unclear. Per the germline V gene, CDR1 is SGHRS and CDR2 is YFSETQ. This CDR3 comprises 13 residues. V was trimmed by 5 bases and J by 2 bases, leaving 10 bases between them. CDR3 coding DNA: TGCGCCAGCAGGAAAGAGAGAAACTATGGCTACACCTTC. Protein product: CASRKERNYGYTF.

V is TRBV11-2 and J is TRBJ2-3; D call uncertain. This CDR3 has 12 amino acids. V was shortened by 1 base and J by 6 bases, with 5 bases between the two germline ends. Germline V gene lookup returns CDR1 SGHAT and CDR2 FQNNGV. The CDR3 here is CASSLAGDTQYF. The CDR3 DNA reads as TGTGCCAGCAGCTTAGCGGGTGATACGCAGTATTTT.

The CDR3 spells CASSLGRRTSGNEQFF. CDR3 nucleotide sequence: TGTGCCAGCAGCTTAGGCCGTAGGACTAGCGGGAATGAGCAGTTCTTC. The chain couples TRBV13 to TRBJ2-1, with 11 bases fitting TRBD2. CDR1 PRHDT and CDR2 FYEKMQ come from the germline V gene (reference sequence). This CDR3 is built from 16 residues. V trimming: 0 bases; J trimming: 7 bases; junction bases outside the gene matches: 5.

This clone was detected only a few times. CDR3: CASSLVGVVGTEAFF. CDR3 bases: TGCGCCAGCAGCTTGGTCGGGGTGGTGGGCACTGAAGCTTTCTTT. V gene TRBV5-1 combines with J gene TRBJ1-1; unclear D gene. In germline, CDR1 is SGHRS, CDR2 YFSETQ. The V end was cut by 0 bases, the J end by 4 bases, with 13 bases between. The CDR3 is 15 amino acids. Full variable domain (rest looked up from reference TRBV5-1 and TRBJ1-1): KAGVTQTPRYLIKTRGQQVTLSCSPISGHRSVSWYQQTPGQGLQFLFEYFSETQRNKGNFPGRFSGRQFSNSRSEMNVSTLELGDSALYLCASSLVGVVGTEAFFGQGTRLTVV.

This chain uses TRBV5-1 with TRBJ2-5, with no clear D. Germline V gives CDR1 SGHRS, CDR2 YFSETQ. V was cut by 5 bases and J by 4 bases, with 6 bases left in between. The CDR3 sequence is 11 residues long. This CDR3 reads CASRVGETQYF. In DNA, the CDR3 is TGCGCCAGCAGAGTCGGAGAGACCCAGTACTTC.

The rearrangement uses TRBV18 and TRBJ1-2; D possibly corresponds to TRBD1 (5 bases). The V end was cut by 5 bases, the J end by 8 bases, with 18 bases between. There are 14 residues in the CDR3. Looked up from germline, CDR1 is KGHSH and CDR2 is LQKENI. DNA of the CDR3: TGTGCCAGCTCAGCCGGCCAGGGAAGTACGGGCTACACCTTC. Translation: CASSAGQGSTGYTF.